This T cell receptor beta chain was sequenced in a study of cytomegalovirus exposure and HLA in healthy donors. Overall study findings and caveats: Later analysis identified about 17,000 TCR beta sequences associated with HLA alleles, using a false discovery rate threshold of 0.05. A later analysis reportedly identified an Asian-associated ancestry cluster as carrying fewer N-insertions than the approximately 640-donor mean. A list of 150 or so TCR beta chains associated with cytomegalovirus was given.

This PCR relied on a set of 60 Vbeta primers and 13 Jbeta primers. TCRdb keeps only in-frame clones here, not all; method: immunoSEQ multiplex PCR. The table includes 65,000 to 70,000 clones, approximately 90% detected once. Germline CDR1 and CDR2: ENHRY and SYGVKD. The CDR3 has 12 amino acids. Between the trimmed V and J ends, which lost 4 bases and 5 bases, there was a span of 7 bases. This clone was recorded a few times. Antigen unknown. The TCR sequence derives from a woman aged 30 to 39 in good health and CMV-seropositive. The specimen sequenced was PBMCs. The chain links TRBV10-3 to TRBJ2-3, with D maybe TRBD2 (6 bases). The DNA of the CDR3 is TGTGCCATCAGTGTGGGGGGAGATACGCAGTATTTT. Translation: CAISVGGDTQYF.